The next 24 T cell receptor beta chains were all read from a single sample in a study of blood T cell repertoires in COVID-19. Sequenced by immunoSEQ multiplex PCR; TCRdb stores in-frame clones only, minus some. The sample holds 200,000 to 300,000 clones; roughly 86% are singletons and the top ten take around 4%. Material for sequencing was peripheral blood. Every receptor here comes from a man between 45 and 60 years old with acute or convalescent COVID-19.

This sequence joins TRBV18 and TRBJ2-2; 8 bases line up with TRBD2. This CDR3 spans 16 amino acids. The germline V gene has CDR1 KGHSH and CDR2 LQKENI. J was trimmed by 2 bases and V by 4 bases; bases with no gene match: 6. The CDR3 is CASSRPGLGNTGELFF. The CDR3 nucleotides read TGTGCCAGCTCACGTCCGGGACTAGGTAACACCGGGGAGCTGTTTTTT.

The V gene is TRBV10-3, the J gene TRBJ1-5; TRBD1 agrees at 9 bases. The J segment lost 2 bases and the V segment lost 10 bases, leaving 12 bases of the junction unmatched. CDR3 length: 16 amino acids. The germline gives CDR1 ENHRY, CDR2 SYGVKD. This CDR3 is CASGQNRDRGNQPQHF. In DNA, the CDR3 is TGTGCCAGCGGCCAGAACCGGGACAGGGGCAATCAGCCCCAGCATTTT.

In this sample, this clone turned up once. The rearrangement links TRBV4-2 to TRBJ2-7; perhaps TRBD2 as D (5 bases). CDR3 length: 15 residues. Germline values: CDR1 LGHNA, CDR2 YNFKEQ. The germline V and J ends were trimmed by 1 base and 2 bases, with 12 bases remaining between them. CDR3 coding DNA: TGTGCCAGCAGCCAAGGTCGCCCGGGGACCTACGAGCAGTACTTC. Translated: CASSQGRPGTYEQYF.

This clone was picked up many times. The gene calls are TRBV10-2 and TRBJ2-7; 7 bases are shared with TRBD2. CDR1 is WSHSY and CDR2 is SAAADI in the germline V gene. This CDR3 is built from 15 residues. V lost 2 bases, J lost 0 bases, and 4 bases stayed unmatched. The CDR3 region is CASSEGAGPSYEQYF. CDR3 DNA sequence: TGCGCCAGCAGTGAGGGAGCGGGACCCTCCTACGAGCAGTACTTC.

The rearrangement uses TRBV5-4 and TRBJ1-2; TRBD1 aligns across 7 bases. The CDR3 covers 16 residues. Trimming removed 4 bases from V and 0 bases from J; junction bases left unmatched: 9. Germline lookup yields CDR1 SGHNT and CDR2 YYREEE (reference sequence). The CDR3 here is CASSRGTEDSNYGYTF. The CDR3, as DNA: TGTGCCAGCAGCCGAGGGACAGAAGATTCTAACTATGGCTACACCTTC. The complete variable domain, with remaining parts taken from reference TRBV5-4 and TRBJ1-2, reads ETGVTQSPTHLIKTRGQQVTLRCSSQSGHNTVSWYQQALGQGPQFIFQYYREEENGRGNFPPRFSGLQFPNYSSELNVNALELDDSALYLCASSRGTEDSNYGYTFGSGTRLTVV.

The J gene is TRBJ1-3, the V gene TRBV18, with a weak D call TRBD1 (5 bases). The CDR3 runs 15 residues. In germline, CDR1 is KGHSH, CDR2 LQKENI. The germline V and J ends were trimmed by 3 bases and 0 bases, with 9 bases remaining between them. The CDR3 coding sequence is TGTGCCAGCTCACCCCGGGGGGGCTCTGGAAACACCATATATTTT. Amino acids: CASSPRGGSGNTIYF.

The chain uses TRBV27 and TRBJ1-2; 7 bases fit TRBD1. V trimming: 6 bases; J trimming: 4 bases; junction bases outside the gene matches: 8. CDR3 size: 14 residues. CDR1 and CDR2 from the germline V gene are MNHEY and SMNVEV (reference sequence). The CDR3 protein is CASRRTGDPYGYTF. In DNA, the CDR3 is TGTGCCAGCAGGCGTACAGGGGACCCCTATGGCTACACCTTC.

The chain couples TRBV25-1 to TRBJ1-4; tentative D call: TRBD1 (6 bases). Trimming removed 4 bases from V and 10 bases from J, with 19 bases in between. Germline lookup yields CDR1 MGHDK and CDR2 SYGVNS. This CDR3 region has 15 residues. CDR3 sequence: CASSAETGLVLKLFF. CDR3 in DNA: TGTGCCAGCAGTGCCGAGACAGGTTTGGTGTTAAAACTGTTTTTT. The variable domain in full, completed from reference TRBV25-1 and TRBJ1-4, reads EADIYQTPRYLVIGTGKKITLECSQTMGHDKMYWYQQDPGMELHLIHYSYGVNSTEKGDLSSESTVSRIRTEHFPLTLESARPSHTSQYLCASSAETGLVLKLFFGSGTQLSVL.

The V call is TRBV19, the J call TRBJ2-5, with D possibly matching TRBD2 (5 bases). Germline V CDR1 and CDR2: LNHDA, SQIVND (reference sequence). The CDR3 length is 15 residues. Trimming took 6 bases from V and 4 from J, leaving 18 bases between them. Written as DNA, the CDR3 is TGTGCCAGTAGCTGGAAAAGGGAGTACGGAGAGACCCAGTACTTC. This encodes CASSWKREYGETQYF.

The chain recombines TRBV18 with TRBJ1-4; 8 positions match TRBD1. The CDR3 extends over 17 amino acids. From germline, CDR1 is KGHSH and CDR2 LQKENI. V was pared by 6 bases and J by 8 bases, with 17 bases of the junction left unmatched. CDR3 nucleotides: TGTGCCAGCTCTGACCAAGGGTTAAGACAGGGGAAAGAAAAACTGTTTTTT. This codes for CASSDQGLRQGKEKLFF.

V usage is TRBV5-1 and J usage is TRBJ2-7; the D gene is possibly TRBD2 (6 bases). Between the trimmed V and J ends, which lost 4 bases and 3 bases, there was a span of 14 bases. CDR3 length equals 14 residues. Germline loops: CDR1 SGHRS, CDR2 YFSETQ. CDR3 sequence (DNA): TGCGCCAGCAGCAACGGAGGGGCTCACTACGAGCAGTACTTC. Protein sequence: CASSNGGAHYEQYF.

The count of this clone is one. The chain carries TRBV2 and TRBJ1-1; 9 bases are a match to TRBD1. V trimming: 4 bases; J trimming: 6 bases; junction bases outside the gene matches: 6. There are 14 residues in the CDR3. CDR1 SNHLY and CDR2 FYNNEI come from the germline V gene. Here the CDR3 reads CASSVEQGASEAFF. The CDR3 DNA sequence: TGTGCCAGCAGTGTAGAACAGGGGGCCTCTGAAGCTTTCTTT.

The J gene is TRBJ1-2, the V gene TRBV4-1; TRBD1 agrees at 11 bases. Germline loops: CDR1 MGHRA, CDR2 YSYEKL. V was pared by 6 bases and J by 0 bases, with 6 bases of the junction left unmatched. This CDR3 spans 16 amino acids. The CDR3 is CASRSPGQGANYGYTF. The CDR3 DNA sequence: TGCGCCAGCAGATCACCGGGACAGGGGGCTAACTATGGCTACACCTTC.

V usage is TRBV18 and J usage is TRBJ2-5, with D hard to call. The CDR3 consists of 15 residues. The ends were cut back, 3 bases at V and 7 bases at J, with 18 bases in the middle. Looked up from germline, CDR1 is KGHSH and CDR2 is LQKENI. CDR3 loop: CASSPWVAGPVTQYF. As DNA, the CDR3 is TGTGCCAGCTCACCCTGGGTGGCAGGTCCTGTGACCCAGTACTTC.

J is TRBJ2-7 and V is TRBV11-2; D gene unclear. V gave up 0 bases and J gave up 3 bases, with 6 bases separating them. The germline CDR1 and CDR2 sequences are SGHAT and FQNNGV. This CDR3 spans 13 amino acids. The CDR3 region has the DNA TGTGCCAGCAGCTTAGAAGCCGGCTACGAGCAGTACTTC. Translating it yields CASSLEAGYEQYF.

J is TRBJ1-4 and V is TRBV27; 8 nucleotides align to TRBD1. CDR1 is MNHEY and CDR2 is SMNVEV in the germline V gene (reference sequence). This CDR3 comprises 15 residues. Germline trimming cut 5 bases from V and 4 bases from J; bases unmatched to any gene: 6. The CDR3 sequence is CASSPQGANNEKLFF. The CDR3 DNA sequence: TGTGCCAGCAGTCCCCAGGGGGCCAATAATGAAAAACTGTTTTTT.

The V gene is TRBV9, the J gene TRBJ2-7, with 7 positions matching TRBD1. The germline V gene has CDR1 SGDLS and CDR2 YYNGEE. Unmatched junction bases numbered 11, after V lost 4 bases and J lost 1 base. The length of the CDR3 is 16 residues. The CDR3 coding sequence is TGTGCCAGCAGCTCACAGCGCCGGGACAGTTCCTACGAGCAGTACTTC. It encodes CASSSQRRDSSYEQYF.

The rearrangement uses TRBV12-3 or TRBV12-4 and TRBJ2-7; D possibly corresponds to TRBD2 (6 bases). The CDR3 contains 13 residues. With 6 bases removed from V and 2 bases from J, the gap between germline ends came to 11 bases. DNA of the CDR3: TGTGCCAGCAGCTCCTGGGGGGCCTACGAGCAGTACTTC. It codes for CASSSWGAYEQYF.

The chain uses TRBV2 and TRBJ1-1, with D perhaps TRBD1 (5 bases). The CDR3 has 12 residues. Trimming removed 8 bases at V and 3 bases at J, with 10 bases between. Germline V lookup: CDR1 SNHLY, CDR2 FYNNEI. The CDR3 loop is CASAGEYTEAFF. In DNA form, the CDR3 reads TGTGCCAGCGCGGGGGAATACACTGAAGCTTTCTTT.

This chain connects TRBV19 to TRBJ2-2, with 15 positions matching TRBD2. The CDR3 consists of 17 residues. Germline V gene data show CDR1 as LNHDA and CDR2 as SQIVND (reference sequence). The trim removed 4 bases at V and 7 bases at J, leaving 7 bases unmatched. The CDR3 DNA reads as TGTGCCAGTAGTAAAGGGACTAGCGGGAGGTTATACGGGGAGCTGTTTTTT. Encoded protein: CASSKGTSGRLYGELFF.

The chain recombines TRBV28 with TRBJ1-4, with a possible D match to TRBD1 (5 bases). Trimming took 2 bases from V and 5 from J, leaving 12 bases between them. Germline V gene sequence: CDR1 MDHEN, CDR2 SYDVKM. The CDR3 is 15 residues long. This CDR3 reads CASSLDGGGNEKLFF. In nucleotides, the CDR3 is TGTGCCAGCAGTTTAGATGGGGGGGGGAATGAAAAACTGTTTTTT. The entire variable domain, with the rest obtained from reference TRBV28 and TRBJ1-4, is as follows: DVKVTQSSRYLVKRTGEKVFLECVQDMDHENMFWYRQDPGLGLRLIYFSYDVKMKEKGDIPEGYSVSREKKERFSLILESASTNQTSMYLCASSLDGGGNEKLFFGSGTQLSVL.

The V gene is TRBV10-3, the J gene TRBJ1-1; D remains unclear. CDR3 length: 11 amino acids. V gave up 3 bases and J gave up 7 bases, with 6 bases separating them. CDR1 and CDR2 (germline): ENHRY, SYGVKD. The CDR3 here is CAISEGLEAFF. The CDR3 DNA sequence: TGTGCCATCAGTGAAGGACTTGAAGCTTTCTTT.

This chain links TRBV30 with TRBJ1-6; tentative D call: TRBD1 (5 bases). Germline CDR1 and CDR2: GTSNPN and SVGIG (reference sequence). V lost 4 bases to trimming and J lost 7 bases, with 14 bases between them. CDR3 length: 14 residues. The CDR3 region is CAWNRWEGNSPLHF. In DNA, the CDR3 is TGTGCCTGGAACAGGTGGGAAGGCAATTCACCCCTCCACTTT.

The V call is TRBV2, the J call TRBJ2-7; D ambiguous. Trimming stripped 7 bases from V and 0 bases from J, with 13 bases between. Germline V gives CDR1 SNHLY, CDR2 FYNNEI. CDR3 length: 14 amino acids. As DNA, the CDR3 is TGTGCCAGCACCCTGACGAGGAGCTCCTACGAGCAGTACTTC. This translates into CASTLTRSSYEQYF.